Listed here are 17 T cell receptor beta chains from one sample, sequenced in a study of shared clonotypes between healthy human individuals. Libraries were prepared by immunoSEQ multiplex PCR; TCRdb keeps only in-frame clonotypes and omits some of them. The table shows 2,500,000 or so clones, with 85% to 95% occurring only once. Sequenced input: naive CD4+ T cells from PBMCs. This sample's subset: CD45RA+ positively selected. All receptors come from a man aged 18 to 29 in good health. Some clones in this sample may be carry-over from other donors' samples.

In DNA form, the CDR3 reads TGTGCCAGCAACGCATATTACAGGGGGATCGGTTCACCCCTCCACTTT. Translation: CASNAYYRGIGSPLHF. This chain uses TRBV4-2 with TRBJ1-6, with 8 nucleotides matching TRBD1. V gave up 7 bases and J gave up 9 bases; unmatched junction bases: 14. This CDR3 has 16 residues. Germline values: CDR1 LGHNA, CDR2 YNFKEQ.

The chain combines TRBV27 with TRBJ2-7; the D gene is possibly TRBD2 (7 bases). Trimming stripped 4 bases from V and 3 bases from J, with 19 bases between. Germline V CDR1 and CDR2: MNHEY, SMNVEV (reference sequence). This CDR3 has 16 amino acids. The CDR3 bases are TGTGCCAGCAGTTCCTCGGGGGGCTTCAACTACTACGAGCAGTACTTC. Encoded protein: CASSSSGGFNYYEQYF.

V gene TRBV23-1 combines with J gene TRBJ1-5, with 9 bases matching TRBD1. TRBV23-1 is sorted into the ORF group, with uncertain function. The CDR3 contains 15 residues. Trimming took 6 bases from V and 6 from J; bases not matched to a gene: 9. The CDR3 nucleotides read TGCGCCAGCAGCTCGCAGGACAGGGGTCGTCAGCCCCAGCATTTT. Translated: CASSSQDRGRQPQHF.

This clone was observed once. The chain has TRBV2 and TRBJ2-3; D gene uncertain. Trimming cost V 6 bases and J 6 bases, with 7 bases left between them. CDR3 size: 11 residues. Germline V gene lookup returns CDR1 SNHLY and CDR2 FYNNEI. The CDR3 loop reads CASRVPDTQYF. CDR3 bases: TGTGCCAGCAGAGTACCGGATACGCAGTATTTT.

The chain links TRBV5-1 to TRBJ2-1; 7 bases agree with TRBD1. Per germline, CDR1 SGHRS and CDR2 YFSETQ. The length of the CDR3 is 17 residues. V was clipped by 4 bases and J by 0 bases; unmatched bases: 10. CDR3 amino acids: CASSRGGAPFSYNEQFF. CDR3 in DNA: TGCGCCAGCAGCAGAGGGGGCGCGCCCTTCTCCTACAATGAGCAGTTCTTC.

This clone was seen more than once but under ten times. The same CDR3 is also encoded by other DNA sequences in this sample. This chain links TRBV28 with TRBJ1-2; D gene uncertain. The CDR3 length is 12 residues. V lost 6 bases, J lost 5 bases, and 10 bases lay in between. Germline loops: CDR1 MDHEN, CDR2 SYDVKM. This chain's CDR3 is CASSPPGYGYTF. CDR3 sequence (DNA): TGTGCCAGCAGCCCTCCCGGGTATGGCTACACCTTC.

This clone was seen only once. This chain connects TRBV5-4 to TRBJ1-4, with 8 bases identical to TRBD1. Trimming cost V 3 bases and J 6 bases; bases outside gene matches: 7. Germline V gene sequence: CDR1 SGHNT, CDR2 YYREEE (reference sequence). The CDR3 has 15 amino acids. The CDR3 reads CASSSTGQADEKLFF. DNA of the CDR3: TGTGCCAGCAGCTCGACGGGACAGGCGGATGAAAAACTGTTTTTT.

The chain links TRBV11-2 to TRBJ1-5, with a possible D match to TRBD1 (5 bases). CDR3 length equals 15 residues. The germline V gene encodes CDR1 SGHAT and CDR2 FQNNGV. The V end lost 5 bases, the J end lost 7 bases, and 18 bases lay between the germline ends. The CDR3 region has the DNA TGTGCCAGCAGCCTCGACGGGACTCCCGGCCAGCCCCAGCATTTT. Translated, it gives CASSLDGTPGQPQHF. Full variable domain (remainder filled in from reference TRBV11-2 and TRBJ1-5): EAGVAQSPRYKIIEKRQSVAFWCNPISGHATLYWYQQILGQGPKLLIQFQNNGVVDDSQLPKDRFSAERLKGVDSTLKIQPAKLEDSAVYLCASSLDGTPGQPQHFGDGTRLSIL.

With respect to this clone: This same CDR3 is encoded by further DNA sequences in the sample. The V and J genes are TRBV6-4 and TRBJ1-3; D gene unclear. The CDR3 runs to 13 residues. V gave up 3 bases and J gave up 1 base, with 4 bases separating them. CDR1 MRHNA and CDR2 SNTAGT come from the germline V gene. CDR3 bases: TGTGCCAGCAGTGAAGGGTCTGGAAACACCATATATTTT. Translating gives CASSEGSGNTIYF.

CDR3 region: CASSVERGFSYEQYF. The CDR3, as DNA: TGTGCCAGTAGTGTCGAGCGGGGCTTCTCCTACGAGCAGTACTTC. The chain links TRBV19 to TRBJ2-7, with 7 bases that match TRBD2. Germline loops: CDR1 LNHDA, CDR2 SQIVND (reference sequence). J gave up 0 bases and V 5 bases, and 7 bases lay outside the gene matches. This CDR3 region has 15 residues.

This clone was seen just once. This chain uses TRBV10-3 with TRBJ2-3; possibly TRBD2 for D (5 bases). The CDR3 loop spans 14 amino acids. Between the trimmed V and J ends, which lost 2 bases and 8 bases, there was a span of 14 bases. Germline V gene lookup returns CDR1 ENHRY and CDR2 SYGVKD. CDR3 DNA: TGTGCCATCAGTGAGGCCACTAGAGGTGGTACGCAGTATTTT. Its protein is CAISEATRGGTQYF.

This clone was seen once. V usage is TRBV27 and J usage is TRBJ2-3; 11 nucleotides line up with TRBD2. Looked up from germline, CDR1 is MNHEY and CDR2 is SMNVEV (reference sequence). The CDR3 contains 16 residues. Germline trimming cut 5 bases from V and 6 bases from J; bases unmatched to any gene: 10. In DNA form, the CDR3 reads TGTGCCAGCAGTCTATTGTTAGCGGGAGGGCGCGATACGCAGTATTTT. Translation: CASSLLLAGGRDTQYF.

The chain couples TRBV30 to TRBJ2-1; the match to TRBD2 covers 9 bases. This CDR3 spans 15 amino acids. Trimming at V came to 4 bases and at J to 5 bases, leaving 9 bases not matched to a gene. Germline CDR1 is GTSNPN and CDR2 is SVGIG (reference sequence). The CDR3 here is CAWTRLAGVNNEQFF. CDR3 DNA sequence: TGTGCCTGGACGCGGTTAGCGGGAGTCAACAATGAGCAGTTCTTC.

This clone was counted between two and nine times. The chain recombines TRBV1 with TRBJ1-5; the D segment call TRBD1 is taken from the table without a DNA check. TRBV1 is noted as a pseudogene. The CDR3 has 17 residues. The CDR3 spells CTSSQVHTGESNQPQHF. The CDR3 DNA reads TGCACCAGCAGCCAAGTACATACAGGGGAAAGCAATCAGCCCCAGCATTTT.

This chain uses TRBV5-6 with TRBJ2-5, with D possibly TRBD1 on 6 matching bases. V was clipped by 2 bases and J by 4 bases, with 12 bases between them. The germline gives CDR1 SGHDT, CDR2 YYEEEE. The CDR3 extends over 14 amino acids. As DNA, the CDR3 is TGTGCCAGCAGCTTCTCCCAGGGGACAGAGACCCAGTACTTC. Residues: CASSFSQGTETQYF. The whole variable domain, filled in from reference TRBV5-6 and TRBJ2-5, reads DAGVTQSPTHLIKTRGQQVTLRCSPKSGHDTVSWYQQALGQGPQFIFQYYEEEERQRGNFPDRFSGHQFPNYSSELNVNALLLGDSALYLCASSFSQGTETQYFGPGTRLLVL.

The chain links TRBV9 to TRBJ1-5, with D perhaps TRBD1 (5 bases). Trimming stripped 2 bases from V and 2 bases from J, with 11 bases between. Germline CDR1 reads SGDLS; CDR2 reads YYNGEE. There are 15 residues in the CDR3. CDR3 DNA sequence: TGTGCCAGCAGCGTGGGGGGAAGTCGCAATCAGCCCCAGCATTTT. It translates to CASSVGGSRNQPQHF.

V is TRBV7-2 and J is TRBJ1-1; D might be TRBD1 (5 bases). Germline assignment: CDR1 SGHTA and CDR2 FQGNSA. Trimming stripped 3 bases from V and 6 bases from J, with 8 bases between. The length of the CDR3 is 12 residues. CDR3 bases: TGTGCCAGCAGCTTTAAGGGGCCTGAAGCTTTCTTT. Amino acids: CASSFKGPEAFF.